One and the same sample provided the 29 T cell receptor beta chains below, sequenced in a study of T cells in Graves' hyperthyroidism and ophthalmopathy. RNA transcripts yielded amplified TCR beta CDR3 regions. The TCR CDR3 was amplified in a first-round RT-PCR using the HTBI primer set. TCRdb re-called the multiplex PCR reads through MiXCR, storing one row per CDR3 protein. The sample records hundreds of thousands of distinct CDR3 sequences, 12% to 15% being singletons. Material: blood. The origin of the receptors is a woman in her thirties or forties with Graves' ophthalmopathy.

There are a few counts of this clonotype. The rearrangement uses TRBV2 and TRBJ2-1, with 9 nucleotides matching TRBD2. The trim removed 7 bases at V and 4 bases at J, leaving 8 bases unmatched. From germline, CDR1 is SNHLY and CDR2 FYNNEI. This CDR3 region has 15 residues. CDR3 residues: CASKVAGEGYNEQFF. The CDR3, as DNA: TGTGCCAGCAAAGTAGCGGGAGAGGGATACAATGAGCAGTTCTTC.

In its sample, this clonotype was seen many times. V and J are TRBV6-2 or TRBV6-3 and TRBJ2-1, with D perhaps TRBD1 (5 bases). The CDR3 runs to 15 residues. Germline values: CDR1 MNHEY, CDR2 SVGEGT. With 7 bases removed from V and 2 bases from J, the gap between germline ends came to 15 bases. In DNA, the CDR3 is TGTGCCAGCACTAGGGGTTCCGATCCCTACAATGAGCAGTTCTTC. It yields the protein CASTRGSDPYNEQFF.

This clonotype was recorded many times. The chain has TRBV11-3 and TRBJ1-1, with TRBD1 matching 11 bases. V shed 6 bases and J 1 base; nucleotides not matched to a gene: 4. This CDR3 region has 15 residues. The germline gives CDR1 SGHNT, CDR2 YENEEA. CDR3 sequence reads: CASRGQGEENTEAFF. CDR3 coding DNA: TGTGCCAGCAGGGGACAGGGGGAAGAGAACACTGAAGCTTTCTTT. The whole variable domain, filled in from reference TRBV11-3 and TRBJ1-1, reads EAGVVQSPRYKIIEKKQPVAFWCNPISGHNTLYWYLQNLGQGPELLIRYENEEAVDDSQLPKDRFSAERLKGVDSTLKIQPAELGDSAVYLCASRGQGEENTEAFFGQGTRLTVV.

This clonotype occurred a few times. This sequence joins TRBV7-2 and TRBJ1-1; TRBD1 matches 7 bases. Germline V gives CDR1 SGHTA, CDR2 FQGNSA. The CDR3 has 15 amino acids. J lost 3 bases, V lost 5 bases, and 9 bases had no gene match. CDR3 DNA: TGTGCCAGCAGCCCGGCGACAGGGTGGGACACTGAAGCTTTCTTT. It codes for CASSPATGWDTEAFF.

This clonotype appeared many times. V and J are TRBV6-6 and TRBJ2-1; D is possibly TRBD2 (8 bases). The germline CDR1 and CDR2 sequences are MNHNY and SVGAGI (reference sequence). The CDR3 extends over 14 amino acids. The germline V and J ends were trimmed by 2 bases and 10 bases, with 15 bases remaining between them. CDR3 protein: CASSYARGTREQFF. CDR3 nucleotides: TGTGCCAGCAGTTACGCCAGGGGGACTAGGGAGCAGTTCTTC.

This clonotype was counted between two and nine times. The rearrangement uses TRBV7-2 and TRBJ2-2; D unresolved. V was trimmed by 1 base and J by 7 bases, leaving 10 bases between them. This CDR3 comprises 14 residues. Germline V lookup: CDR1 SGHTA, CDR2 FQGNSA. CDR3 sequence: CASSLVGPVGELFF. CDR3 sequence (DNA): TGTGCCAGCAGCTTAGTAGGGCCGGTCGGGGAGCTGTTTTTT.

Points on this clonotype: One end of the junction varies from germline; a read error may be responsible. This chain connects TRBV3-1 to TRBJ1-1; perhaps TRBD1 as D (6 bases). The CDR3 sequence is 17 residues long. The germline CDR1 and CDR2 sequences are LGHDT and YNNKEL (reference sequence). The CDR3 protein is CASGQDAGSGGRTEAFF. Here the CDR3 DNA reads TGTGCCAGCGGCCAAGATGCGGGGAGCGGGGGCCGCACTGAAGCTTTCTTT.

In this sample, this clonotype turned up many times. CDR3 sequence: CSVGEAGGYNEQFF. In DNA form, the CDR3 reads TGCAGCGTTGGGGAGGCGGGGGGGTACAATGAGCAGTTCTTC. The chain combines TRBV29-1 with TRBJ2-1; 9 bases agree with TRBD2. This CDR3 contains 14 residues. Germline CDR1 SQVTM, CDR2 ANQGSEA. Trimming took 4 bases from V and 4 from J; bases not matched to a gene: 5.

This clonotype was counted many times. The chain links TRBV18 to TRBJ1-1, with D unresolved. V lost 0 bases to trimming and J lost 10 bases, with 18 bases between them. Germline V gene sequence: CDR1 KGHSH, CDR2 LQKENI. This CDR3 has 15 amino acids. The CDR3 DNA follows: TGTGCCAGCTCACCACCATTATGGGGAGTGCCTCGAGCTTTCTTT. This sequence encodes CASSPPLWGVPRAFF.

This clonotype was counted ten times or more. V gene TRBV2 combines with J gene TRBJ1-1; tentatively, D is TRBD1 (5 bases). V was shortened by 8 bases and J by 0 bases, with 16 bases between the two germline ends. The CDR3 consists of 15 residues. CDR1 SNHLY and CDR2 FYNNEI come from the germline V gene. In nucleotides, the CDR3 is TGTGCCAGCCGAGCCCGAGGGGCTGTGAACACTGAAGCTTTCTTT. This sequence encodes CASRARGAVNTEAFF.

V and J are TRBV3-1 and TRBJ2-5; D perhaps matches TRBD2 (5 bases). The germline V gene has CDR1 LGHDT and CDR2 YNNKEL (reference sequence). The CDR3 spans 14 residues. V lost 4 bases and J 7 bases, leaving 16 bases between the germline ends. In nucleotides, the CDR3 is TGTGCCAGCAGCCGGCGGACTGCAGAGGCGACCCAGTACTTC. Its translation: CASSRRTAEATQYF.

This chain links TRBV10-3 with TRBJ1-2; D perhaps matches TRBD1 (5 bases). V lost 6 bases and J lost 8, with 16 bases in between. The CDR3 spans 13 residues. The germline V gene has CDR1 ENHRY and CDR2 SYGVKD. CDR3 nucleotide sequence: TGTGCCATCAGCAGGGTTGGCAATGACGGCTACACCTTC. This codes for CAISRVGNDGYTF.

This clonotype was seen only a few times. V is TRBV6-4 and J is TRBJ2-3; TRBD2 agrees at 9 bases. V was pared by 3 bases and J by 6 bases, with 7 bases of the junction left unmatched. In germline, CDR1 is MRHNA, CDR2 SNTAGT. The CDR3 spans 15 residues. CDR3 in amino acids: CASSENSGGVDTQYF. The CDR3 region has the DNA TGTGCCAGCAGTGAGAATAGCGGGGGAGTCGATACGCAGTATTTT.

This clonotype was seen only a few times. The rearrangement uses TRBV27 and TRBJ2-3; 11 bases are shared with TRBD2. The CDR3 is made up of 19 amino acids. The trim removed 6 bases at V and 0 bases at J, leaving 14 bases unmatched. Germline V gene data show CDR1 as MNHEY and CDR2 as SMNVEV (reference sequence). CDR3 coding DNA: TGTGCCAGCAGGATACTAGCGGGAGTCCCCGAAAGTAGCACAGATACGCAGTATTTT. Protein: CASRILAGVPESSTDTQYF.

Many counts were recorded for this clonotype. The chain links TRBV28 to TRBJ1-2; the match to TRBD1 covers 10 bases. The ends lost 5 bases at V and 5 bases at J; junction bases unmatched: 11. CDR3 length: 16 amino acids. The germline V gene encodes CDR1 MDHEN and CDR2 SYDVKM. CDR3 in DNA: TGTGCCAGCAGTGCGCCGACAGGGGGCTATAGGTATGGCTACACCTTC. Protein product: CASSAPTGGYRYGYTF.

In this sample, this clonotype turned up a few times. This chain joins TRBV20-1 and TRBJ1-1, with unresolved D. V was shortened by 0 bases and J by 11 bases, with 19 bases between the two germline ends. Germline values: CDR1 DFQATT, CDR2 SNEGSKA (reference sequence). The CDR3 spans 14 residues. The CDR3 DNA follows: TGCAGTGCTAGAGATCTCGATAATGTAAGAGGGGCTTTCTTT. As protein: CSARDLDNVRGAFF.

V is TRBV29-1 and J is TRBJ1-2, with D possibly matching TRBD1 (6 bases). Trimming took off 3 bases at V and 2 bases at J, with 7 bases between the two ends. CDR3 size: 12 residues. Germline-derived CDR1 and CDR2 are SQVTM and ANQGSEA. CDR3 sequence: CSVDTGNYGYTF. In DNA, the CDR3 is TGCAGCGTTGATACAGGGAACTATGGCTACACCTTC.

The CDR3 DNA is TGCAGTGCTACGACTGTAGGGACTAGCGTATCCTACAATGAGCAGTTCTTC. It specifies CSATTVGTSVSYNEQFF. This chain connects TRBV20-1 to TRBJ2-1; the match to TRBD2 covers 10 bases. The CDR3 sequence is 17 residues long. Trimming removed 4 bases from V and 1 base from J; junction bases left unmatched: 10. The germline gives CDR1 DFQATT, CDR2 SNEGSKA (reference sequence).

This clonotype appeared many times. The J gene is TRBJ1-5, the V gene TRBV5-1; the D gene is possibly TRBD1 (5 bases). V shed 0 bases and J shed 7 bases, with 14 bases lying between them. The CDR3 totals 15 residues. CDR1 and CDR2 from the germline V gene are SGHRS and YFSETQ. The CDR3 sequence is CASSLAGHQGQPQHF. The CDR3 DNA follows: TGCGCCAGCAGCTTGGCCGGGCACCAGGGACAGCCCCAGCATTTT.

This clonotype was counted ten times or more. The rearrangement uses TRBV28 and TRBJ1-2, with a weak D call TRBD1 (6 bases). Germline CDR1 is MDHEN and CDR2 is SYDVKM. The CDR3 contains 12 residues. V lost 8 bases to trimming and J lost 4 bases, with 11 bases between them. The CDR3 bases are TGTGCCAGCTGGGACAAAAGCTATGGCTACACCTTC. Translation gives CASWDKSYGYTF.

In its sample, this clonotype was seen many times. The genes are TRBV2 and TRBJ2-1; D possibly corresponds to TRBD2 (6 bases). Germline loops: CDR1 SNHLY, CDR2 FYNNEI. This CDR3 has 17 residues. V was pared by 6 bases and J by 0 bases, with 18 bases between. CDR3 DNA sequence: TGTGCCAGCAGGTGGAGGGTTGACGGTAGCTCCTACAATGAGCAGTTCTTC. Residues: CASRWRVDGSSYNEQFF.

The gene calls are TRBV6-2 or TRBV6-3 and TRBJ1-5; no reliable D call. The CDR3 loop spans 13 amino acids. CDR1 and CDR2 from the germline V gene are MNHEY and SVGEGT. Trimming pared 2 bases from V and 9 bases from J, leaving 11 bases between. This chain's CDR3 is CASSYTSRLPQHF. DNA of the CDR3: TGTGCCAGCAGTTACACGAGTCGATTGCCCCAGCATTTT.

Details on this clonotype: This may stem from a read error, because a much larger clone lies one nucleotide away. The V call is TRBV3-1, the J call TRBJ2-7, with D hard to call. CDR3 length equals 15 residues. The V gene's germline CDR1 is LGHDT and CDR2 YNNKEL (reference sequence). CDR3 in DNA: TGTGCCAGCGGCCAAGATTTGACACCCACCTACGAGCAGTACTTC. This sequence encodes CASGQDLTPTYEQYF.

The rearrangement joins TRBV5-5 to TRBJ1-5, with D possibly TRBD1 on 5 matching bases. In germline, CDR1 is SGHKS, CDR2 YYEKEE (reference sequence). The CDR3 length is 15 residues. V was clipped by 4 bases and J by 5 bases, with 16 bases between them. The CDR3: CASSLGTKNYQPQHF. The CDR3 DNA reads as TGTGCCAGCAGCCTCGGGACCAAGAATTATCAGCCCCAGCATTTT.

This clonotype was recorded a few times. The chain has TRBV3-1 and TRBJ2-3, with 13 positions matching TRBD2. CDR3 size: 21 residues. The V gene's germline CDR1 is LGHDT and CDR2 YNNKEL (reference sequence). After removal of 1 base from V and 4 bases from J, the junction contained 17 bases not matched to a gene. Here the CDR3 reads CASSQGRIRGLAGVRADTQYF. In DNA, the CDR3 is TGTGCCAGCAGCCAAGGGCGAATAAGAGGACTAGCGGGAGTTCGCGCAGATACGCAGTATTTT.

This clonotype was counted many times. V and J are TRBV29-1 and TRBJ2-7; possible D gene TRBD2, 6 bases. The CDR3 is 11 residues long. Germline V gene lookup returns CDR1 SQVTM and CDR2 ANQGSEA. V lost 4 bases and J 7 bases, leaving 11 bases between the germline ends. The CDR3 sequence is CSVGYAGEQYF. CDR3 DNA sequence: TGCAGCGTTGGGTACGCGGGGGAGCAGTACTTC.

This clonotype was seen repeatedly, ten times or more. CDR3 in amino acids: CATGLARPESEQYF. CDR3 in DNA: TGTGCCACGGGACTAGCCCGGCCGGAAAGCGAGCAGTACTTC. This rearrangement joins TRBV2 to TRBJ2-7, with 9 bases fitting TRBD2. CDR3 length: 14 amino acids. Germline trimming cut 10 bases from V and 6 bases from J; bases unmatched to any gene: 13. Per germline, CDR1 SNHLY and CDR2 FYNNEI.

This clonotype appeared many times. The chain combines TRBV16 with TRBJ1-1; 10 bases are a match to TRBD1. The CDR3 extends over 14 amino acids. With V trimmed by 4 bases and J by 5 bases, 4 bases remained unmatched. Germline loops: CDR1 KGHSY, CDR2 FQNENV. The CDR3 DNA follows: TGTGCCAGCAGCCTACGGACAGGGGGAACTGAAGCTTTCTTT. It yields the protein CASSLRTGGTEAFF.

The chain carries TRBV15 and TRBJ1-3; maybe TRBD1 (5 bases). The CDR3 is made up of 16 amino acids. Germline assignment: CDR1 LNHNV and CDR2 YYDKDF (reference sequence). The V end lost 0 bases, the J end lost 0 bases, and 9 bases lay between the germline ends. The CDR3 sequence is CATSRDIGVSGNTIYF. The CDR3 DNA sequence: TGTGCCACCAGCAGAGATATAGGGGTCTCTGGAAACACCATATATTTT.